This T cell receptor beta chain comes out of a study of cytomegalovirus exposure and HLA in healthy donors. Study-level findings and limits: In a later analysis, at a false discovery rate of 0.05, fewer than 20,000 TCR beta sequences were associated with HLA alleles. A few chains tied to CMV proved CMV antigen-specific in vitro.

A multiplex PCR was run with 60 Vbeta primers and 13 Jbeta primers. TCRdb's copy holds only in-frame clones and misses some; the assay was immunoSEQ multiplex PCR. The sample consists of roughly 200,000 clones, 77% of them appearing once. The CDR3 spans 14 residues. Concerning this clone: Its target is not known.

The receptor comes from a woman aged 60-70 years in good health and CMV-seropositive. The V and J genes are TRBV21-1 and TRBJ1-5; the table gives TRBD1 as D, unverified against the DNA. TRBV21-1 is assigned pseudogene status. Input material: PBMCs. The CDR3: CARTGTGGNQPQHF. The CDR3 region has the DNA TGTGCCAGAACCGGGACAGGGGGAAATCAGCCCCAGCATTTT.